This T cell receptor (beta chain) comes out of a study of blood T cell repertoires in COVID-19. Assay: immunoSEQ multiplex PCR; the TCRdb copy retains only in-frame clones and omits some. Of over 70,000 clones in the sample, 65% to 80% were seen once. The CDR3 is 16 amino acids. With V trimmed by 0 bases and J by 7 bases, 6 bases remained unmatched. Germline V lookup: CDR1 LGHDT, CDR2 YNNKEL (reference sequence). This clonotype was obtained from a human donor in a cohort sampled during active COVID-19. The sequenced sample was peripheral blood. The gene calls are TRBV3-1 (or the pseudogene TRBV3-2) and TRBJ2-2; 9 bases agree with TRBD2. CDR3: CASSQEVAGASGELFF. As DNA, the CDR3 is TGTGCCAGCAGCCAAGAAGTAGCGGGAGCGAGCGGGGAGCTGTTTTTT.